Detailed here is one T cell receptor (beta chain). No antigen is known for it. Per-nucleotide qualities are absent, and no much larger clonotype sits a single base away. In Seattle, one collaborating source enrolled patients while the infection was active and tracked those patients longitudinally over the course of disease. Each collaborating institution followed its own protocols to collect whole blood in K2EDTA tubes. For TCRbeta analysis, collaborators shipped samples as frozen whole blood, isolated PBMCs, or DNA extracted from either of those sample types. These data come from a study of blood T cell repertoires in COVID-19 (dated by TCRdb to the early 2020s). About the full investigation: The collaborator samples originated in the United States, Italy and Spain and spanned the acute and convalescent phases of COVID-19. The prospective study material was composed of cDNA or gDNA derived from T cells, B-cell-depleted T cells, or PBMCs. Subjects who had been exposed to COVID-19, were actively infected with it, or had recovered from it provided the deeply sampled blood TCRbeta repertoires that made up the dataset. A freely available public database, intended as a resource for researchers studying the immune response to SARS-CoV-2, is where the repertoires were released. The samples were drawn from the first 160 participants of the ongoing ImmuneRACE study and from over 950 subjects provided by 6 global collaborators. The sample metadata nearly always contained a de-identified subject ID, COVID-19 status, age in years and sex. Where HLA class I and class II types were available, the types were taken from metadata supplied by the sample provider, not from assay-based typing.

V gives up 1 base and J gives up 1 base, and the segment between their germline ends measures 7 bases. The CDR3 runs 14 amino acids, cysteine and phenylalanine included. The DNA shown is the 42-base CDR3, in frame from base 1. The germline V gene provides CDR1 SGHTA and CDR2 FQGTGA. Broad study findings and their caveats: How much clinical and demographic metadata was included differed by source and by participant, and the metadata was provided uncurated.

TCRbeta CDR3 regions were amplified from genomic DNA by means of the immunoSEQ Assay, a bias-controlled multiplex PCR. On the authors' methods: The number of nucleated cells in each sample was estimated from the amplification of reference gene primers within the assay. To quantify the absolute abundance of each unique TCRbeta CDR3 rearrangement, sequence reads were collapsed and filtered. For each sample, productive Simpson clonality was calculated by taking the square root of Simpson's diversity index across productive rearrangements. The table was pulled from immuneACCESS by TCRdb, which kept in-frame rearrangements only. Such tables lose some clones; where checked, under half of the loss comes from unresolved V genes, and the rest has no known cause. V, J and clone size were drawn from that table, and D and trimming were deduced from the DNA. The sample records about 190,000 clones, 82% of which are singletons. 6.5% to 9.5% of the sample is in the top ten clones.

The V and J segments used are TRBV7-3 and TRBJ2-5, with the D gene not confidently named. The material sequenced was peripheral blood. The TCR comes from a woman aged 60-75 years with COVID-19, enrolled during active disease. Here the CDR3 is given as CASSLKLIQETQYF. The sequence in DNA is TGTGCCAGCAGCTTAAAACTGATCCAAGAGACCCAGTACTTC. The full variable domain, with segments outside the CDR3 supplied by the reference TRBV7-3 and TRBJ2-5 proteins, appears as GAGVSQTPSNKVTEKGKYVELRCDPISGHTALYWYRQSLGQGPEFLIYFQGTGAADDSGLPNDRFFAVRPEGSVSTLKIQRTERGDSAVYLCASSLKLIQETQYFGPGTRLLVL.